A selection of T cell receptor beta chains follows, all from one sample in a study of blood T cell repertoires in COVID-19. Produced via immunoSEQ multiplex PCR; TCRdb's table is partial and in-frame only. There are around 100,000 clones in the sample; more than 75% occur only once, and roughly 3.1% lies in the top ten. The sequencing sample was made of peripheral blood. Receptors were obtained from a man aged 45-65 years with active or convalescent COVID-19. CDR3s include the opening cysteine and the closing phenylalanine or tryptophan. The order of the fields is J gene, D gene, clone size, V gene, CDR3 protein, CDR3 DNA. A D gene is named only where the DNA matches it firmly. Some rows have no size entry. The others give once, few or many, or a class for an expanded clone.

>TRBJ2-2|TRBD1|-|TRBV3-1/TRBV3-2
CASSLSDRGPAGELFF
TGTGCCAGCAGCCTCTCCGACAGGGGTCCCGCCGGGGAGCTGTTTTTT
>TRBJ1-2|-|-|TRBV5-4
CASSLPGPIYGYTF
TGTGCCAGCAGCCTGCCAGGGCCCATTTATGGCTACACCTTC
>TRBJ1-1|-|-|TRBV2
CASSRTENTEAFF
TGTGCCAGCAGTAGGACAGAGAACACTGAAGCTTTCTTT
>TRBJ1-4|TRBD1|-|TRBV7-9
CASSFRTGVNEKLFF
TGTGCCAGCAGCTTTAGGACAGGGGTTAATGAAAAACTGTTTTTT
>TRBJ2-1|TRBD1|-|TRBV5-1
CASSLGQGSYYNEQFF
TGCGCCAGCAGCTTGGGACAGGGGTCCTACTACAATGAGCAGTTCTTC
>TRBJ2-1|TRBD1|-|TRBV7-8
CASSPGQGGNEQFF
TGTGCCAGCAGCCCCGGACAGGGGGGAAATGAGCAGTTCTTC
>TRBJ2-5|TRBD2|-|TRBV7-9
CASSLVSGGALETQYF
TGTGCCAGCAGCTTAGTTAGCGGGGGGGCCCTGGAGACCCAGTACTTC
>TRBJ1-4|-|-|TRBV10-1
CASSESKGREKLFF
TGCGCCAGCAGTGAGTCTAAAGGGAGAGAAAAACTGTTTTTT
>TRBJ2-2|-|few|TRBV5-1
CASSLTGLKNTGELFF
TGCGCCAGCAGCTTGACAGGGCTCAAGAACACCGGGGAGCTGTTTTTT
>TRBJ1-6|TRBD1|-|TRBV19
CASSTQGADNSPLHF
TGTGCCAGTAGTACACAGGGGGCCGATAATTCACCCCTCCACTTT
>TRBJ1-6|-|-|TRBV7-2
CASRPQGMESSPLHF
TGTGCCAGCAGACCTCAGGGAATGGAGAGCTCACCCCTCCACTTT
>TRBJ1-5|TRBD1|-|TRBV10-2
CASSESTGKQPQHF
TGCGCCAGCAGTGAGTCGACAGGGAAACAGCCCCAGCATTTT
>TRBJ2-2|-|-|TRBV7-2
CASSIVGGRTGELFF
TGTGCCAGCAGCATCGTGGGGGGGCGGACCGGGGAGCTGTTTTTT
>TRBJ1-3|-|-|TRBV7-9
CASSFHLNSGSGNTIYF
TGTGCCAGCAGTTTTCACCTAAACAGCGGCTCTGGAAACACCATATATTTT
>TRBJ2-3|TRBD2|once|TRBV19
CASSILLAGGTDTQYF
TGTGCCAGTAGTATATTACTAGCGGGGGGCACAGATACGCAGTATTTT
>TRBJ1-5|TRBD1|-|TRBV10-3
CAITGTGNQPQHF
TGTGCCATTACCGGGACAGGTAATCAGCCCCAGCATTTT
>TRBJ1-1|-|-|TRBV7-8
CASSLAGHLNTEAFF
TGTGCCAGCAGCTTAGCGGGACACCTGAACACTGAAGCTTTCTTT
>TRBJ2-1|TRBD2|-|TRBV20-1
CSAQSGGGKFF
TGCAGTGCTCAGAGCGGGGGGGGCAAGTTCTTC
>TRBJ2-3|-|-|TRBV6-5
CASSLEVQPPDTQYF
TGTGCCAGCAGTCTTGAGGTCCAACCCCCAGATACGCAGTATTTT
>TRBJ1-1|-|-|TRBV29-1
CSVRVEVNTEAFF
TGCAGCGTTCGGGTTGAGGTGAACACTGAAGCTTTCTTT
>TRBJ1-2|TRBD1|-|TRBV19
CASSIGTGPGGYTF
TGTGCCAGTAGTATTGGGACAGGGCCGGGTGGCTACACCTTC
>TRBJ1-5|TRBD1|-|TRBV24-1
CATSDGTGLYSNQPQHF
TGTGCCACCAGTGACGGGACAGGCCTTTATAGCAATCAGCCCCAGCATTTT
>TRBJ2-3|TRBD2|few|TRBV28
CASSFRGLAGKKTDTQYF
TGTGCCAGCAGTTTCCGGGGACTAGCGGGGAAAAAAACAGATACGCAGTATTTT
>TRBJ1-5|TRBD1|-|TRBV19
CASSTGTGGLQPQHF
TGTGCCAGTAGTACCGGGACAGGGGGCTTGCAGCCCCAGCATTTT
>TRBJ1-5|TRBD1|-|TRBV19
CASSTGTVSNQPQHF
TGTGCCAGTAGTACAGGGACAGTTAGCAATCAGCCCCAGCATTTT
>TRBJ1-5|-|-|TRBV7-9
CASSFERDNQPQHF
TGTGCCAGCAGCTTTGAGCGAGACAATCAGCCCCAGCATTTT
>TRBJ1-1|-|-|TRBV6-6
CASSYTGLAFF
TGTGCCAGCAGTTACACAGGGTTAGCTTTCTTT
>TRBJ1-4|-|once|TRBV25-1
CASSQPSVATNEKLFF
TGTGCCAGCAGTCAACCCTCAGTTGCAACTAATGAAAAACTGTTTTTT
>TRBJ2-7|TRBD2|-|TRBV28
CASTGGAGGASIYEQYF
TGTGCCAGCACCGGGGGAGCGGGGGGAGCTTCAATCTACGAGCAGTACTTC
>TRBJ1-5|-|many|TRBV6-2/TRBV6-3
CASSKRIAGNQPQHF
TGTGCCAGCAGTAAACGGATAGCAGGGAATCAGCCCCAGCATTTT
>TRBJ1-5|-|-|TRBV12-3/TRBV12-4
CASSAQGAPQHF
TGTGCCAGCAGTGCCCAGGGTGCCCCCCAGCATTTT
>TRBJ1-1|TRBD1|few|TRBV5-1
CASSGGQFPEAFF
TGCGCCAGCAGCGGGGGACAGTTCCCTGAAGCTTTCTTT